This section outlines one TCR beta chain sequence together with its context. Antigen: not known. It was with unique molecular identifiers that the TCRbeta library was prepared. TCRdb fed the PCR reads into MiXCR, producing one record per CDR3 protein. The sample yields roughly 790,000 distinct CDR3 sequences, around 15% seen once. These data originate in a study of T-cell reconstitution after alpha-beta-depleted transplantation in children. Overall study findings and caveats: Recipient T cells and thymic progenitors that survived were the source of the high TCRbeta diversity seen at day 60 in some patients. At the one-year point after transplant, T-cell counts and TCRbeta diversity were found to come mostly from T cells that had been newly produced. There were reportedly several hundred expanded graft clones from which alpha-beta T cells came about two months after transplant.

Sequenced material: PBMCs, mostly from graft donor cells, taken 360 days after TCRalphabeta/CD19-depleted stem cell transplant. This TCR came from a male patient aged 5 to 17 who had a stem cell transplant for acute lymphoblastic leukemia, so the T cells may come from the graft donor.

The CDR3 DNA follows: TGTGCCAGCAGCCCCCGGGACAATCACGAGCAGTACTTC. Translation gives CASSPRDNHEQYF. The chain has TRBV7-9 and TRBJ2-7; maybe TRBD1 (6 bases). CDR1 is SEHNR and CDR2 is FQNEAQ in the germline V gene (reference sequence). The CDR3 runs to 13 residues. V was shortened by 5 bases and J by 5 bases, with 13 bases between the two germline ends.